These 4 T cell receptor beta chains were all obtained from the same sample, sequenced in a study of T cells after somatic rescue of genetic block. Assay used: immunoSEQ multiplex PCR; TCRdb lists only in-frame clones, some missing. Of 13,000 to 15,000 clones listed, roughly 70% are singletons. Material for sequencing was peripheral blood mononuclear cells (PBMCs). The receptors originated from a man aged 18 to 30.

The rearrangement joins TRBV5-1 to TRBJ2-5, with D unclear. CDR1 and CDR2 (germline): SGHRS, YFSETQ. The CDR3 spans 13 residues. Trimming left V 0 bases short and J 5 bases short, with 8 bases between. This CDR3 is CASSLAEGETQYF. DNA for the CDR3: TGCGCCAGCAGCTTGGCCGAAGGGGAGACCCAGTACTTC.

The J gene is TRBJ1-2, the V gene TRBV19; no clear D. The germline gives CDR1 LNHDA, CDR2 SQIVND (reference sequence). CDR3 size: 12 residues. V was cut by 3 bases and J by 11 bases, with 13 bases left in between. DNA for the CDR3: TGTGCCAGTAGTATCGGTGGGAAGGTATACACCTTC. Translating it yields CASSIGGKVYTF.

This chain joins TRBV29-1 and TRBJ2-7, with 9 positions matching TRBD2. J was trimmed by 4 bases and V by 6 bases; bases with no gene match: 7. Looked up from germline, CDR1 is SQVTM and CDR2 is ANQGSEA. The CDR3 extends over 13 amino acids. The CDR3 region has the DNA TGCAGCGTAGCGGGGGGTCGAGTTTACGAGCAGTACTTC. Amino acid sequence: CSVAGGRVYEQYF.

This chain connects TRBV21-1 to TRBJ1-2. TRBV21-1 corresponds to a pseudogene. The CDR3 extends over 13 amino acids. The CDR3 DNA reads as TGTGCCAGCAGCGATGTGGCGAACTATGGCCACACCTTC. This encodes CASSDVANYGHTF.